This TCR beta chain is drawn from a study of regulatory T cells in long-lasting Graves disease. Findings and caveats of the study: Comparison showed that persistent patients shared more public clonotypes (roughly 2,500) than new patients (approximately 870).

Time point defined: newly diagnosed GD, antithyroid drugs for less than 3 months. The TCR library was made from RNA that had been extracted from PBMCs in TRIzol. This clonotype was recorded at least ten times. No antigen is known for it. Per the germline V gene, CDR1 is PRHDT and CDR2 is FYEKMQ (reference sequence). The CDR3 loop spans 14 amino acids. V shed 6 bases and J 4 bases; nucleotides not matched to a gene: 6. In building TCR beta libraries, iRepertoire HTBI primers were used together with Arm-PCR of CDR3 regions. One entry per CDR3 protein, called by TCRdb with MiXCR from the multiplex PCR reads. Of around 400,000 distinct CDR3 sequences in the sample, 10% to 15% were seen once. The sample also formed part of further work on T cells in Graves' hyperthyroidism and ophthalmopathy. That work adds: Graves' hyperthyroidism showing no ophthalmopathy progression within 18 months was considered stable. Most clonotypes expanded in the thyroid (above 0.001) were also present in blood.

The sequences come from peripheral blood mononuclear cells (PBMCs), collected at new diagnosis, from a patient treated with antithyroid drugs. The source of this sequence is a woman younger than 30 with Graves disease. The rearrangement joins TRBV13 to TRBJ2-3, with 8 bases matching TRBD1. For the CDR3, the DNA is TGTGCCAGCAGTCAGACAGGGGTTGCAGATACGCAGTATTTT. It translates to CASSQTGVADTQYF.